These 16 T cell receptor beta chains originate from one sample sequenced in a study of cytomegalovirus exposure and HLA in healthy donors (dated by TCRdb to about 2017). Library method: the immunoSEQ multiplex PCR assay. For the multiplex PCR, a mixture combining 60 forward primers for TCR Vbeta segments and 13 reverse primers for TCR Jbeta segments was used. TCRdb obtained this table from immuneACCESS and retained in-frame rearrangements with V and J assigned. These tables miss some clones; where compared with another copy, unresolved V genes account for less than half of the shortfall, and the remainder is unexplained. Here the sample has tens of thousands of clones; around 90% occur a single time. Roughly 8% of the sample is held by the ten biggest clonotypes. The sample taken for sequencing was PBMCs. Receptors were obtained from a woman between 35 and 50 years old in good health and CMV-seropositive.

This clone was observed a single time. The CDR3 region is CASSGAALNQPQHF. The CDR3 DNA sequence: TGTGCCAGTAGTGGTGCGGCCCTCAATCAGCCCCAGCATTTT. V usage is TRBV19 and J usage is TRBJ1-5; no firm D call. This CDR3 region has 14 residues. In germline, CDR1 is LNHDA, CDR2 SQIVND (reference sequence). The V end lost 5 bases, the J end lost 3 bases, and 11 bases lay between the germline ends.

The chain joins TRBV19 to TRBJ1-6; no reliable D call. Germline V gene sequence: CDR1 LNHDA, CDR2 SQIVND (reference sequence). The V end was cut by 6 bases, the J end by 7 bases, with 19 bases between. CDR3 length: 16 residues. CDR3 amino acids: CASRNAEGRRNSPLHF. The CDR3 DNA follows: TGTGCCAGTAGGAATGCAGAGGGCAGGAGGAATTCACCCCTCCACTTT.

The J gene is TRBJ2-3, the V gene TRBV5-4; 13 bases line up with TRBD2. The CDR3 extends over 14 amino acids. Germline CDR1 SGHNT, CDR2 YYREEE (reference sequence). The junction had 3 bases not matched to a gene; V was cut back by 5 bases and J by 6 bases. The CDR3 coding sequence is TGTGCCAGCAGGACTAGCGGGGGGTGGGATACGCAGTATTTT. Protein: CASRTSGGWDTQYF.

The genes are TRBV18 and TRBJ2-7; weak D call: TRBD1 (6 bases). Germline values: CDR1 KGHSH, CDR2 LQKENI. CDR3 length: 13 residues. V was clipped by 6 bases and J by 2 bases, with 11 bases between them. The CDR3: CASSQGPAYEQYF. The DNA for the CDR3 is TGTGCCAGCTCGCAGGGGCCGGCCTACGAGCAGTACTTC.

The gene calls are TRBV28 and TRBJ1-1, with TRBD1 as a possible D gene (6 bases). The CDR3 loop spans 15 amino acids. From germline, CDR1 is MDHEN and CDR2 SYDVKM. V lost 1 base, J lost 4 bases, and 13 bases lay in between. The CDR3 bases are TGTGCCAGCAGTTTATCGCGGGGGGCGGGCACTGAAGCTTTCTTT. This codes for CASSLSRGAGTEAFF.

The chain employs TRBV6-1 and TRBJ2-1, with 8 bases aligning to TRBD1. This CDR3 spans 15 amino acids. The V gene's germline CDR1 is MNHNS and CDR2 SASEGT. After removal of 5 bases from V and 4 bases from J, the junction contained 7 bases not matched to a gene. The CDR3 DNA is TGTGCCAGCAGTACCGGACAGGGATGGTACAATGAGCAGTTCTTC. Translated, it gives CASSTGQGWYNEQFF.

CDR3 bases: TGTGCCAGCAGCTTAGAATTGAGCGGTTCACCCCTCCACTTT. Translating it yields CASSLELSGSPLHF. This chain joins TRBV7-9 and TRBJ1-6; no firm D call. Germline V gene data show CDR1 as SEHNR and CDR2 as FQNEAQ (reference sequence). Trimming left V 1 base short and J 9 bases short, with 10 bases between. The CDR3 totals 14 residues.

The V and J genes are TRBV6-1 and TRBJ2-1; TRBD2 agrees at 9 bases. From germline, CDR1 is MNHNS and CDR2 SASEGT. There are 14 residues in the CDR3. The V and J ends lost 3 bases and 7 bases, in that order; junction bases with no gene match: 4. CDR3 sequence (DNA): TGTGCCAGCAGTGAGCGGGAGGGCCCTAATGAGCAGTTCTTC. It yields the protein CASSEREGPNEQFF.

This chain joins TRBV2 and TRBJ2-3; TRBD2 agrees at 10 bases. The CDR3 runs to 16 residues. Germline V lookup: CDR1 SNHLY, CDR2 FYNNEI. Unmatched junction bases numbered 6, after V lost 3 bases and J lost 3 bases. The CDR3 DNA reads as TGTGCCAGCAGTGACCGGAGCGGGAGGGCTACAGATACGCAGTATTTT. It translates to CASSDRSGRATDTQYF.

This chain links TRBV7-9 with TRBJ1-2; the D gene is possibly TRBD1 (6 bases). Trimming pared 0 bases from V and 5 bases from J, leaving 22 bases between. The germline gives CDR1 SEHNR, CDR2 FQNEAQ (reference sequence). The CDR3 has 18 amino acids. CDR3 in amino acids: CASSLAGRQEVVGYGYTF. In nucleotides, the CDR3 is TGTGCCAGCAGCTTAGCGGGGAGACAGGAGGTAGTTGGATATGGCTACACCTTC.

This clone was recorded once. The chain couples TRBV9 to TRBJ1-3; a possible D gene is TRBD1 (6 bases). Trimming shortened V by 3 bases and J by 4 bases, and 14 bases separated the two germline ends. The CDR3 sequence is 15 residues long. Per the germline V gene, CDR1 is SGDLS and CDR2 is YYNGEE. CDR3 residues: CASSASGVSGNTIYF. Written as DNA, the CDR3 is TGTGCCAGCAGCGCCTCAGGGGTATCAGGAAACACCATATATTTT.

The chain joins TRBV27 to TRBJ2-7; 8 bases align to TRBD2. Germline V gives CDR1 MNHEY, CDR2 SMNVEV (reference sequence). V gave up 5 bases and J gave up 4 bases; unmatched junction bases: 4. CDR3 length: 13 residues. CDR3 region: CASSRGGPYEQYF. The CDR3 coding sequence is TGTGCCAGCAGTCGGGGGGGCCCATACGAGCAGTACTTC.

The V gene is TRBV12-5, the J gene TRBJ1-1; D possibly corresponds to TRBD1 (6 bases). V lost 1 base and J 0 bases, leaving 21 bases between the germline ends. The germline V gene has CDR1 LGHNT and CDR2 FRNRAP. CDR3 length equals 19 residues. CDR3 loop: CASGLAPLTGNFLNTEAFF. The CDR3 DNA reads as TGTGCTAGTGGTTTGGCACCACTCACAGGGAATTTCTTGAACACTGAAGCTTTCTTT.

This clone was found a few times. CDR3 DNA: TGTGCCAGCAGGGCAAACCAGGGGAACCTCTACGAGCAGTACTTC. Translating gives CASRANQGNLYEQYF. V and J are TRBV28 and TRBJ2-7, with D perhaps TRBD1 (6 bases). V dropped 6 bases and J dropped 3 bases, with 18 bases sitting between them. Per the germline V gene, CDR1 is MDHEN and CDR2 is SYDVKM. The CDR3 contains 15 residues.

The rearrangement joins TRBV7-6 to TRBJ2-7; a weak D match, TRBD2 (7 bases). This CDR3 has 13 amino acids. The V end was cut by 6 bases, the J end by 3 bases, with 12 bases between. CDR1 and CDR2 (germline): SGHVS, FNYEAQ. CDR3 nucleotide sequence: TGTGCCAGCAGGGGGGGGGCGGGCTACGAGCAGTACTTC. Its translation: CASRGGAGYEQYF.

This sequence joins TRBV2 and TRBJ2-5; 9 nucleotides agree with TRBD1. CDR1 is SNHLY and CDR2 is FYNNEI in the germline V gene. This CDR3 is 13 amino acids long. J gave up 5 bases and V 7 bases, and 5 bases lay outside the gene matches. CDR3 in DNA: TGTGCCAGCACGGGACAGGGACGGGAGACCCAGTACTTC. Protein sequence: CASTGQGRETQYF.